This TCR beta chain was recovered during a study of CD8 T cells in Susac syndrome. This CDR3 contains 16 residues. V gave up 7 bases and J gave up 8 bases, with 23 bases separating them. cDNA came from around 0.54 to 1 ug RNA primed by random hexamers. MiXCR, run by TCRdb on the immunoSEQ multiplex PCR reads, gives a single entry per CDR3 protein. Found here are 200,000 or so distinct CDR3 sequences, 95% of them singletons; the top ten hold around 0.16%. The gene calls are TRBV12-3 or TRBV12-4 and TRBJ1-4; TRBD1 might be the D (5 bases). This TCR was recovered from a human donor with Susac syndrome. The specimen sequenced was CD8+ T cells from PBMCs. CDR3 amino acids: CASILGDPGNREKLFF. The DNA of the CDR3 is TGTGCCAGCATCCTAGGGGACCCGGGTAACCGAGAAAAACTGTTTTTT.